These 17 T cell receptor beta chains came from one sample sequenced in a study of cytomegalovirus exposure and HLA in healthy donors listed by TCRdb under 2017. The library was built by means of the immunoSEQ multiplex PCR assay. TCRdb took over this immuneACCESS table, retaining in-frame rearrangements with V and J assigned. Such tables are incomplete; in checked studies, under half of the missing clones stem from an unresolved V gene, and the remainder is unexplained. Counted in this sample were some 90,000 clones; around 96% of them appeared once. Of the sample, around 0.78% falls within the top ten clones. The sample comprised PBMCs. These receptors originate from a man aged 18 to 29 in good health and CMV-seronegative.

This clone was counted once. This chain joins TRBV27 and TRBJ2-7; D possibly corresponds to TRBD1 (7 bases). The CDR3 extends over 14 amino acids. Germline CDR1 and CDR2: MNHEY and SMNVEV (reference sequence). V gave up 7 bases and J gave up 1 base, with 14 bases separating them. This chain's CDR3 is CASKWQGGSYEQYF. DNA for the CDR3: TGTGCCAGCAAATGGCAGGGGGGTTCCTACGAGCAGTACTTC.

The genes are TRBV29-1 and TRBJ2-6, with TRBD1 matching 8 bases. The CDR3 has 13 residues. The germline gives CDR1 SQVTM, CDR2 ANQGSEA. Trimming took 6 bases from V and 9 from J; bases not matched to a gene: 7. Written as DNA, the CDR3 is TGCAGCGTCGGCGGACAGGGCGACAACGTCCTGACTTTC. It yields the protein CSVGGQGDNVLTF.

The CDR3: CASSQMTGTGNTIYF. The CDR3 coding sequence is TGTGCCAGCAGCCAGATGACAGGAACTGGAAACACCATATATTTT. This chain uses TRBV9 with TRBJ1-3; TRBD1 might be the D (6 bases). In germline, CDR1 is SGDLS, CDR2 YYNGEE. V was trimmed by 4 bases and J by 2 bases, leaving 13 bases between them. The CDR3 sequence is 15 residues long.

This clone showed up just once. The chain has TRBV27 and TRBJ1-2; 11 bases align to TRBD1. J was trimmed by 5 bases and V by 5 bases; bases with no gene match: 4. The CDR3 spans 14 residues. CDR1 and CDR2 (germline): MNHEY, SMNVEV (reference sequence). The chain's CDR3 is CASSGGTGGYGYTF. The CDR3 DNA reads as TGTGCCAGCAGTGGAGGGACAGGGGGGTATGGCTACACCTTC.

The chain uses TRBV29-1 and TRBJ2-5, with 10 bases aligning to TRBD1. The CDR3 has 14 amino acids. V trimming: 3 bases; J trimming: 6 bases; junction bases outside the gene matches: 7. Germline V gene data show CDR1 as SQVTM and CDR2 as ANQGSEA. CDR3 region: CSVDGTGVQKTQYF. CDR3 nucleotide sequence: TGCAGCGTTGATGGGACAGGGGTTCAGAAGACCCAGTACTTC.

The rearrangement uses TRBV6-5 and TRBJ2-7; 9 bases are a match to TRBD2. This CDR3 region has 16 residues. Germline V gene sequence: CDR1 MNHEY, CDR2 SVGAGI. With V trimmed by 2 bases and J by 2 bases, 7 bases remained unmatched. CDR3 sequence reads: CASSYGLAGFAYEQYF. The CDR3 coding sequence is TGTGCCAGCAGTTACGGCCTAGCGGGGTTTGCCTACGAGCAGTACTTC.

This chain connects TRBV2 to TRBJ2-2, with 7 bases that match TRBD2. Looked up from germline, CDR1 is SNHLY and CDR2 is FYNNEI. V dropped 7 bases and J dropped 4; count of bases not matched to a gene: 6. This CDR3 comprises 14 residues. CDR3 coding DNA: TGTGCCAGCACTAGAACTAGCGCCACCGGGGAGCTGTTTTTT. Translated, it gives CASTRTSATGELFF.

The chain employs TRBV6-5 and TRBJ2-1; 10 bases line up with TRBD2. V shed 6 bases, J shed 6 bases, and the junction held 8 bases outside the gene matches. From germline, CDR1 is MNHEY and CDR2 SVGAGI. The CDR3 runs to 15 residues. In nucleotides, the CDR3 is TGTGCCAGCAGCCGGCGAGCGGGAGGGCCCAATGAGCAGTTCTTC. Protein sequence: CASSRRAGGPNEQFF.

The genes are TRBV5-1 and TRBJ2-1; 11 nucleotides agree with TRBD2. Germline V gene lookup returns CDR1 SGHRS and CDR2 YFSETQ. The CDR3 has 16 amino acids. V shed 0 bases, J shed 9 bases, and the junction held 8 bases outside the gene matches. The CDR3 loop reads CASSLVLAGGLGEQFF. CDR3 coding DNA: TGCGCCAGCAGCTTGGTCCTAGCGGGAGGTTTAGGTGAGCAGTTCTTC.

The genes are TRBV12-5 and TRBJ2-1, with D tentatively TRBD2 (5 bases). Looked up from germline, CDR1 is LGHNT and CDR2 is FRNRAP. The length of the CDR3 is 12 residues. Between the trimmed V and J ends, which lost 7 bases and 6 bases, there was a span of 10 bases. CDR3 in amino acids: CASVPGVNEQFF. The CDR3 DNA reads TGTGCTAGTGTGCCCGGGGTCAATGAGCAGTTCTTC.

This chain links TRBV29-1 with TRBJ2-7, with D possibly matching TRBD1 (5 bases). The germline gives CDR1 SQVTM, CDR2 ANQGSEA. CDR3 size: 12 residues. Trimming pared 7 bases from V and 1 base from J, leaving 11 bases between. Here the CDR3 DNA reads TGCAGCGCCCGGACACAATCCTACGAGCAGTACTTC. This translates into CSARTQSYEQYF.

The rearrangement joins TRBV7-9 to TRBJ2-7; TRBD2 agrees at 9 bases. CDR1 and CDR2 from the germline V gene are SEHNR and FQNEAQ (reference sequence). Losses at the gene ends were 5 bases for V and 4 bases for J; bases not matched to a gene: 6. This CDR3 has 14 residues. The CDR3 sequence: CASSPPAGGYEQYF. CDR3 DNA: TGTGCCAGCAGCCCACCGGCGGGAGGGTACGAGCAGTACTTC.

V gene TRBV5-1 combines with J gene TRBJ1-1; D unclear. The CDR3 sequence is 13 residues long. CDR1 is SGHRS and CDR2 is YFSETQ in the germline V gene. Trimming stripped 4 bases from V and 5 bases from J, with 12 bases between. As DNA, the CDR3 is TGCGCCAGCAGCACCCCCGGGGAAACTGAAGCTTTCTTT. It translates to CASSTPGETEAFF.

The chain is built from TRBV7-9 and TRBJ2-1, with TRBD1 as a possible D gene (6 bases). This CDR3 comprises 13 residues. Germline lookup yields CDR1 SEHNR and CDR2 FQNEAQ (reference sequence). Trimming took off 7 bases at V and 4 bases at J, with 11 bases between the two ends. Written as DNA, the CDR3 is TGTGCCAGCAACTACAGGGAATACAATGAGCAGTTCTTC. As protein: CASNYREYNEQFF.

V is TRBV4-1 and J is TRBJ2-5; D possibly corresponds to TRBD1 (6 bases). CDR1 and CDR2 from the germline V gene are MGHRA and YSYEKL. V lost 4 bases, J lost 1 base, and 13 bases lay in between. The CDR3 consists of 15 residues. The CDR3 loop reads CASSPSQGIQETQYF. The CDR3 DNA sequence: TGCGCCAGCAGCCCTTCCCAGGGGATCCAAGAGACCCAGTACTTC.

The rearrangement uses TRBV7-6 and TRBJ2-1; no firm D call. Germline CDR1 and CDR2: SGHVS and FNYEAQ. The CDR3 contains 16 residues. V was clipped by 5 bases and J by 2 bases, with 16 bases between them. The CDR3 loop is CASSPTPASAYNEQFF. CDR3 sequence (DNA): TGTGCCAGCAGCCCCACCCCCGCATCGGCCTACAATGAGCAGTTCTTC.

In its sample, this clone was seen once. The chain recombines TRBV5-1 with TRBJ1-1; D may be TRBD1 (6 bases). Germline CDR1 is SGHRS and CDR2 is YFSETQ. The CDR3 is made up of 13 amino acids. Trimming took off 2 bases at V and 6 bases at J, with 11 bases between the two ends. The CDR3 sequence is CASSFGGGAEAFF. The CDR3 nucleotides read TGCGCCAGCAGCTTTGGTGGGGGCGCTGAAGCTTTCTTT. Full variable domain (remainder filled in from reference TRBV5-1 and TRBJ1-1): KAGVTQTPRYLIKTRGQQVTLSCSPISGHRSVSWYQQTPGQGLQFLFEYFSETQRNKGNFPGRFSGRQFSNSRSEMNVSTLELGDSALYLCASSFGGGAEAFFGQGTRLTVV.